This is a list of T cell receptor beta chains from one sample in a study of T-cell reconstitution after alpha-beta-depleted transplantation in children. Using its own MiXCR run on the PCR reads, TCRdb lists one record per CDR3 protein. Of 300,000 to 350,000 distinct CDR3 sequences in the sample, roughly 15% were seen once. The input for sequencing was PBMCs, mostly from graft donor cells, taken 360 days after TCRalphabeta/CD19-depleted stem cell transplant. The source is a male patient between 2 and 10 years old who had a stem cell transplant for acute lymphoblastic leukemia, so the T cells may come from the graft donor. CDR3s include the opening cysteine and the closing phenylalanine or tryptophan. D genes are given only for firm matches. Size tells how often a clone was seen (once, few, many) or the class of an expanded clone, and some rows leave it out.

cdr3_aa cdr3_nt d_call j_call clone_size v_call
CSAIASTGRPDTQYF TGCAGTGCAATAGCCTCTACGGGACGCCCAGATACGCAGTATTTT - TRBJ2-3 - TRBV20-1
CASSLASANTGELFF TGTGCCAGCAGTTTAGCTAGCGCCAACACCGGGGAGCTGTTTTTT - TRBJ2-2 many TRBV28
CSVEESGFEAFF TGCAGCGTTGAAGAATCGGGCTTTGAAGCTTTCTTT - TRBJ1-1 many TRBV29-1
CSARPVTWTSDNNEQFF TGCAGTGCTAGGCCCGTAACGTGGACTAGCGATAACAATGAGCAGTTCTTC TRBD2 TRBJ2-1 few TRBV20-1
CASSLPRGFYNSPLHF TGTGCCAGCAGCTTACCCAGGGGATTCTATAATTCACCCCTCCACTTT - TRBJ1-6 - TRBV7-8
CASRRGLGQGVYEQYF TGTGCCAGCAGACGTGGATTGGGACAGGGGGTCTACGAGCAGTACTTC TRBD1 TRBJ2-7 few TRBV6-5
CASSGNMDYSYEQYF TGTGCCAGCAGTGGAAACATGGACTACTCCTACGAGCAGTACTTC - TRBJ2-7 - TRBV28
CASSKWTENTEAFF TGTGCCAGCAGCAAGTGGACGGAAAACACTGAAGCTTTCTTT - TRBJ1-1 - TRBV3-1
CASSQGTGGQETQYF TGTGCCAGCAGCCAAGGGACAGGTGGGCAAGAGACCCAGTACTTC TRBD1 TRBJ2-5 - TRBV4-2
CASSQESTSGVAETQYF TGCGCCAGCAGCCAAGAAAGCACTAGCGGGGTGGCAGAGACCCAGTACTTC TRBD2 TRBJ2-5 - TRBV4-1
CASSLVFLAGGMNEQFF TGTGCCAGCAGCTTAGTTTTCTTGGCGGGAGGAATGAATGAGCAGTTCTTC TRBD2 TRBJ2-1 - TRBV7-8
CASSYSRDIRETQYF TGTGCCAGCAGTTATTCCCGGGACATTCGAGAGACCCAGTACTTC - TRBJ2-5 - TRBV27
CASSTEDGNTEAFF TGTGCCAGCAGCACGGAAGACGGGAACACTGAAGCTTTCTTT - TRBJ1-1 - TRBV7-6
CASSHPSKGRSYGYTF TGCGCCAGCAGCCACCCGTCGAAGGGTAGGAGCTATGGCTACACCTTC - TRBJ1-2 few TRBV4-1
CASSQRQGTSQRTYNEQFF TGTGCCAGCTCACAACGACAGGGGACGTCGCAAAGAACCTACAATGAGCAGTTCTTC TRBD1 TRBJ2-1 few TRBV18
CASSLHGGNTEAFF TGTGCCAGCAGTCTCCACGGCGGAAACACTGAAGCTTTCTTT - TRBJ1-1 many TRBV12-3/TRBV12-4
CASKMGGGANVLTF TGTGCCAGCAAGATGGGGGGTGGGGCCAACGTCCTGACTTTC - TRBJ2-6 few TRBV12-3/TRBV12-4
CASSFRLAGATSSYEQYF TGCGCCAGCAGCTTCCGACTAGCGGGAGCTACCAGCTCCTACGAGCAGTACTTC TRBD2 TRBJ2-7 - TRBV4-1
CASSYGQGNGYTF TGTGCCAGTAGTTACGGACAGGGGAATGGCTACACCTTC TRBD1 TRBJ1-2 - TRBV19
CASSYPTHYTSGGGGETQYF TGTGCCAGCAGTTACCCTACGCACTATACTAGCGGGGGGGGAGGGGAGACCCAGTACTTC TRBD2 TRBJ2-5 few TRBV6-2/TRBV6-3
CASSLQQGLYEKLFF TGTGCCAGCAGCTTACAGCAGGGACTCTATGAAAAACTGTTTTTT - TRBJ1-4 - TRBV7-6
CASSLFPSGRVWKQFF TGTGCCAGCAGTTTATTTCCTAGCGGGAGGGTATGGAAACAGTTCTTC TRBD2 TRBJ2-1 few TRBV27
CASSLSLQLAYNEQFF TGTGCCAGCAGCTTAAGCTTGCAGCTAGCCTACAATGAGCAGTTCTTC - TRBJ2-1 few TRBV11-2
CSVTSGPQETQYF TGCAGCGTCACTAGCGGCCCTCAAGAGACCCAGTACTTC TRBD2 TRBJ2-5 many TRBV29-1
CASSSVWGGRNTIYF TGTGCCAGCAGTTCCGTGTGGGGGGGCCGAAACACCATATATTTT - TRBJ1-3 few TRBV12-3/TRBV12-4
CSVEVAGLYEQYF TGCAGCGTTGAGGTGGCGGGCCTCTACGAGCAGTACTTC - TRBJ2-7 few TRBV29-1